A selection of T cell receptor beta chains follows, all from one sample in a study of T cells after yellow fever vaccination. Each CDR3 protein is one row after TCRdb ran MiXCR on the 5' RACE reads. The sample has a few hundred thousand distinct CDR3 sequences; roughly 17% are singletons. The sample was PBMCs, taken 5 to 6 days after the first yellow fever vaccination. The receptors derive from a young man who received the YFV17D yellow fever vaccine. The conserved cysteine and the conserved F or W are not part of the CDR3 here.

V	J	CDR3
TRBV7-8	TRBJ2-1	ASSLDWNTVNEQF
TRBV20-1	TRBJ1-2	SARTLRGYT
TRBV5-1	TRBJ2-1	ASSPGTSGNPYNEQF
TRBV12-3/TRBV12-4	TRBJ2-7	ASTSAYEQY
TRBV5-1	TRBJ2-1	ASTPGGVGAYNEQF
TRBV10-3	TRBJ1-6	AISESSVSYNSPLH
TRBV28	TRBJ1-5	ASRTMGNQPQH
TRBV4-3	TRBJ2-5	ASSQDHRTETQY
TRBV28	TRBJ2-3	ASSRSLAGSTDTQY
TRBV5-4	TRBJ2-1	ASSWEQSGGPGSGNEQF
TRBV5-4	TRBJ2-5	ASSLVGGRVVETQY
TRBV18	TRBJ2-7	ASSPATAYEQY
TRBV5-1	TRBJ2-7	ASSLDPDTGVQY
TRBV5-6	TRBJ2-3	ASSSLGGGTEDTQY
TRBV6-1	TRBJ1-2	ASRRDRGVYGYT
TRBV20-1	TRBJ1-1	SATRQGRVEAF
TRBV24-1	TRBJ2-3	ATSGGGDTQY
TRBV2	TRBJ2-2	ASSVQGSGELF
TRBV20-1	TRBJ2-3	CVWGDGAAASTDTQY
TRBV2	TRBJ1-2	ASSAGGISYGYT
TRBV6-1	TRBJ2-1	ASDGWLAGDSEQF
TRBV4-2	TRBJ1-4	ASSQDYPTVAEKLF
TRBV7-3	TRBJ2-2	ASSLDQGDTGELF
TRBV5-6	TRBJ2-7	ASSFMTGGAYEQY
TRBV12-3/TRBV12-4	TRBJ1-5	ASKTRGNQPQH
TRBV6-5	TRBJ2-3	ASSYILAGAGDTQY
TRBV12-5	TRBJ2-1	ASGLESGALSYNEQF
TRBV3-1	TRBJ2-7	AFSSLYQTGTSSYEQY
TRBV20-1	TRBJ2-2	SARDPGQGNTGELF
TRBV5-4	TRBJ2-1	ASSLDADEQF
TRBV12-3/TRBV12-4	TRBJ1-5	ASSLVPGSGNQPQH
TRBV5-6	TRBJ2-1	ASSFVGPYNEQF
TRBV11-1	TRBJ2-7	ASSPGGRGAEWY
TRBV7-9	TRBJ2-2	ASSLAMGTSDTNTGELF
TRBV11-2	TRBJ2-2	ASSPGLAGGRTGELF
TRBV7-9	TRBJ2-3	ASHAPPAQY
TRBV7-9	TRBJ1-1	ASSSVPGQGRAF
TRBV7-9	TRBJ2-3	ASSFMGNTQY
TRBV4-3	TRBJ1-4	ASSQGSRGATNEKLF
TRBV7-9	TRBJ2-1	ASSPGLAGFYNEQF
TRBV10-3	TRBJ2-7	AISDGAYEQY
TRBV24-1	TRBJ2-3	ATSDFPEGATDTQY